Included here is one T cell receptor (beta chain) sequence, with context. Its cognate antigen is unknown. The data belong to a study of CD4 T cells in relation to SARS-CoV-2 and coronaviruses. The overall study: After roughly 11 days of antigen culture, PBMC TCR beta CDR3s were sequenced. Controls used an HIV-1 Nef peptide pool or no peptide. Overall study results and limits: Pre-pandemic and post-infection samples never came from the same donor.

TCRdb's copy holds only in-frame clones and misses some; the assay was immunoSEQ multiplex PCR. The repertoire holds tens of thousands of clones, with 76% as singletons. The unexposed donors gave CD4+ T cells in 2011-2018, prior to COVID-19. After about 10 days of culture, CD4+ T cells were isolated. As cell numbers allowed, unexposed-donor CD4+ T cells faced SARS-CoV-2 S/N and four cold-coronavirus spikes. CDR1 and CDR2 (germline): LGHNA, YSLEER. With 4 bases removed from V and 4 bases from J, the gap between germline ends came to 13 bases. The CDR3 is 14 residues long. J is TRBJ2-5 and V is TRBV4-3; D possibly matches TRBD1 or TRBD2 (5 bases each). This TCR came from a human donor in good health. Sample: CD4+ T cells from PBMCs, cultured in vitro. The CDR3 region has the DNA TGCGCCAGCAGCCTATACGGGGACGGAGAGACCCAGTACTTC. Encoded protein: CASSLYGDGETQYF.